Here is one TCR beta chain with its context. The antigen is not known. The sample is drawn from a study of Ad26.COV2.S vaccination and SARS-CoV-2 variants. Whole-study results and caveats: Vaccine and placebo groups showed comparable non-spike TCR breadth.

The protocol was immunoSEQ multiplex PCR, while the TCRdb copy is restricted to in-frame clones and leaves out a portion. Among 350,000 to 500,000 clones listed, roughly 89% were seen once. The CDR3 runs to 13 residues. CDR1 and CDR2 (germline): LNHDA, SQIVND (reference sequence). The V end was cut by 5 bases, the J end by 0 bases, with 6 bases between. Documented treatment: around 19 received Ad26.COV2.S at low or high dose, single or two shots; about 5 received placebo; per-sample allocation not given. All samples were drawn on day 63, counting from the first vaccine or placebo injection. This person who donated was an adult of 18-55 years in Boston. Wuhan-strain SARS-CoV-2 spike was expressed by the Ad26 vector that made up the vaccine.

The chain links TRBV19 to TRBJ2-3; no clear D. Here the sequenced sample was peripheral blood, taken in a trial of Ad26.COV2.S vaccine versus placebo. The sequence came from a person aged 18 to 59 who received the Ad26.COV2.S COVID-19 vaccine or a placebo. The CDR3, as DNA: TGTGCCAGTAGTGGCACTAGCACAGATACGCAGTATTTT. Protein product: CASSGTSTDTQYF.